The 24 T cell receptor beta chains presented below share a single source sample, sequenced in a study of cytomegalovirus exposure and HLA in healthy donors. The assay was immunoSEQ multiplex PCR, and TCRdb's table has in-frame clones only and misses some. The table includes 68,000 or so clones, 89% detected once. Specimen: PBMCs. The receptors were gathered from a woman in her late teens or twenties in good health and CMV-seronegative.

The CDR3 is CASSVGLAGAYEQYF. CDR3 sequence (DNA): TGTGCCAGCAGCGTGGGACTAGCGGGGGCCTACGAGCAGTACTTC. This chain uses TRBV5-4 with TRBJ2-7, with 14 bases lining up with TRBD2. CDR1 SGHNT and CDR2 YYREEE come from the germline V gene (reference sequence). This CDR3 spans 15 amino acids. Losses at the gene ends were 4 bases for V and 2 bases for J; bases not matched to a gene: 2.

This clone was seen a few times. The V gene is TRBV5-6, the J gene TRBJ1-5, with 7 bases aligning to TRBD1. V lost 1 base, J lost 3 bases, and 10 bases stayed unmatched. From germline, CDR1 is SGHDT and CDR2 YYEEEE. The CDR3 consists of 17 residues. CDR3 DNA: TGTGCCAGCAGCTTGTTCCAGGGGGTGGGGGACAATCAGCCCCAGCATTTT. Its translation: CASSLFQGVGDNQPQHF.

The chain employs TRBV5-1 and TRBJ2-7, with a tentative D call TRBD2 (5 bases). Trimming took 4 bases from V and 3 from J, leaving 20 bases between them. Germline values: CDR1 SGHRS, CDR2 YFSETQ. CDR3 size: 16 residues. The CDR3 spells CASSPELALAGYEQYF. The CDR3 DNA reads as TGCGCCAGCAGCCCTGAGCTAGCCCTCGCCGGCTACGAGCAGTACTTC.

The genes are TRBV28 and TRBJ2-7, with 11 bases lining up with TRBD1. CDR1 and CDR2 (germline): MDHEN, SYDVKM. V gave up 5 bases and J gave up 7 bases; unmatched junction bases: 7. This CDR3 has 14 amino acids. The DNA for the CDR3 is TGTGCCAGCAGTACCGGGACAGGGGGTCTGGAGCAGTACTTC. This translates into CASSTGTGGLEQYF.

The J gene is TRBJ1-1, the V gene TRBV6-1; 7 bases are a match to TRBD1. The trim removed 7 bases at V and 0 bases at J, leaving 2 bases unmatched. The CDR3 totals 13 residues. Looked up from germline, CDR1 is MNHNS and CDR2 is SASEGT. In DNA, the CDR3 is TGTGCCAGCAAGGGACAGCTGAACACTGAAGCTTTCTTT. Translation gives CASKGQLNTEAFF.

The genes are TRBV21-1 and TRBJ2-4; TRBD1 is taken as the D call from the table, unchecked against the DNA. TRBV21-1 is flagged as a pseudogene. The CDR3 is made up of 16 amino acids. In nucleotides, the CDR3 is TGTGCCAGCGGCCACTCCGGGACACTAGCCAAAAACATTCAGTACTTC. It encodes CASGHSGTLAKNIQYF.

The chain is built from TRBV6-6 and TRBJ2-2, with 9 bases identical to TRBD2. CDR3 length: 16 residues. Germline V CDR1 and CDR2: MNHNY, SVGAGI (reference sequence). V was pared by 7 bases and J by 1 base, with 7 bases of the junction left unmatched. CDR3 sequence reads: CASKNSGRGNTGELFF. Written as DNA, the CDR3 is TGTGCCAGCAAAAATAGCGGGAGAGGGAACACCGGGGAGCTGTTTTTT.

This chain joins TRBV10-3 and TRBJ2-2, with D unclear. Per the germline V gene, CDR1 is ENHRY and CDR2 is SYGVKD. The V and J ends lost 6 bases and 0 bases respectively, with 11 bases between them. This CDR3 is built from 15 residues. The CDR3 region is CAIRPRKANTGELFF. CDR3 DNA sequence: TGTGCCATCAGGCCTAGGAAGGCGAACACCGGGGAGCTGTTTTTT.

This chain uses TRBV14 with TRBJ2-5; 9 bases map to TRBD2. Trimming took 4 bases from V and 5 from J; bases not matched to a gene: 2. The CDR3 sequence is 13 residues long. Germline CDR1 and CDR2: SGHDN and FVKESK. CDR3 bases: TGTGCCAGCAGCCCGGGACTAGCTGAGACCCAGTACTTC. Residues: CASSPGLAETQYF. Supplemented by reference TRBV14 and TRBJ2-5, the full variable domain reads EAGVTQFPSHSVIEKGQTVTLRCDPISGHDNLYWYRRVMGKEIKFLLHFVKESKQDESGMPNNRFLAERTGGTYSTLKVQPAELEDSGVYFCASSPGLAETQYFGPGTRLLVL.

The chain uses TRBV5-4 and TRBJ1-2; TRBD1 matches at 9 bases. Germline V lookup: CDR1 SGHNT, CDR2 YYREEE (reference sequence). V gave up 4 bases and J gave up 5 bases; unmatched junction bases: 9. The CDR3 runs to 15 residues. The CDR3 reads CASSGSGTGLYGYTF. The CDR3 DNA reads as TGTGCCAGCAGCGGCTCCGGGACAGGGCTGTATGGCTACACCTTC.

This clone was picked up one time. The chain is built from TRBV19 and TRBJ1-1, with 7 nucleotides matching TRBD1. V lost 3 bases to trimming and J lost 1 base; unmatched junction nucleotides: 2. CDR3 length equals 14 residues. Germline lookup yields CDR1 LNHDA and CDR2 SQIVND (reference sequence). The CDR3 reads CASSMGQKNTEAFF. In DNA, the CDR3 is TGTGCCAGTAGTATGGGACAGAAGAACACTGAAGCTTTCTTT.

The chain carries TRBV11-2 and TRBJ2-1; D gene unclear. V was clipped by 1 base and J by 8 bases, with 3 bases between them. CDR1 is SGHAT and CDR2 is FQNNGV in the germline V gene. The CDR3 loop spans 11 amino acids. The CDR3 sequence is CASSLVYEQFF. In DNA, the CDR3 is TGTGCCAGCAGCTTAGTCTATGAGCAGTTCTTC.

This chain uses TRBV15 with TRBJ1-3; D possibly corresponds to TRBD1 (6 bases). Per the germline V gene, CDR1 is LNHNV and CDR2 is YYDKDF (reference sequence). This CDR3 region has 14 residues. V was shortened by 5 bases and J by 3 bases, with 11 bases between the two germline ends. The CDR3 loop reads CATSEQGFGNTIYF. CDR3 DNA sequence: TGTGCCACCAGCGAACAGGGATTTGGAAACACCATATATTTT.

The rearrangement links TRBV10-3 to TRBJ2-3, with TRBD2 matching over 10 bases. Losses at the gene ends were 9 bases for V and 5 bases for J; bases not matched to a gene: 5. The CDR3 is 13 residues long. CDR1 and CDR2 (germline): ENHRY, SYGVKD. CDR3 region: CAIGTSVEDTQYF. The DNA for the CDR3 is TGTGCCATTGGGACTAGCGTTGAAGATACGCAGTATTTT.

The gene calls are TRBV7-7 and TRBJ2-7, with 8 nucleotides matching TRBD1. The CDR3 covers 15 residues. CDR1 and CDR2 (germline): SSHAT, FNYEAQ (reference sequence). V lost 1 base to trimming and J lost 6 bases; unmatched junction nucleotides: 8. CDR3 sequence reads: CASSLVRTGMGEQYF. Written as DNA, the CDR3 is TGTGCCAGCAGCTTAGTCCGGACAGGGATGGGCGAGCAGTACTTC.

The chain employs TRBV9 and TRBJ1-5; D unclear. The V end was cut by 0 bases, the J end by 3 bases, with 16 bases between. This CDR3 region has 17 residues. CDR1 and CDR2 from the germline V gene are SGDLS and YYNGEE. In DNA form, the CDR3 reads TGTGCCAGCAGCGTAGACTCGCTCAGCGGCATCAATCAGCCCCAGCATTTT. This encodes CASSVDSLSGINQPQHF.

The chain is built from TRBV6-6 and TRBJ2-7; D is uncertain. The CDR3 sequence is 14 residues long. V lost 0 bases and J lost 1, with 7 bases in between. The germline gives CDR1 MNHNY, CDR2 SVGAGI (reference sequence). This CDR3 reads CASSYSAVSYEQYF. CDR3 DNA sequence: TGTGCCAGCAGTTACTCGGCAGTTTCCTACGAGCAGTACTTC.

The chain links TRBV11-2 to TRBJ2-7; 9 positions match TRBD1. CDR1 SGHAT and CDR2 FQNNGV come from the germline V gene. V was clipped by 2 bases and J by 5 bases; unmatched bases: 16. The CDR3 sequence is 18 residues long. The CDR3 sequence is CASSLSMTGGTGLHEQYF. As DNA, the CDR3 is TGTGCCAGCAGCTTATCGATGACAGGTGGGACAGGGTTGCACGAGCAGTACTTC.

The chain is built from TRBV5-8 and TRBJ1-1; D gene uncertain. V was cut by 4 bases and J by 3 bases, with 10 bases left in between. This CDR3 is built from 13 residues. Germline V gene lookup returns CDR1 SGHTS and CDR2 YDEGEE. The CDR3 loop is CASSLERDTEAFF. For the CDR3, the DNA is TGTGCCAGCAGCCTCGAAAGAGACACTGAAGCTTTCTTT.

The chain links TRBV6-5 to TRBJ2-1, with 12 bases aligning to TRBD2. J was trimmed by 9 bases and V by 7 bases; bases with no gene match: 10. CDR1 is MNHEY and CDR2 is SVGAGI in the germline V gene. The CDR3 is 15 residues long. The CDR3 sequence is CASTTRLAGVPEQFF. The CDR3, as DNA: TGTGCCAGCACTACCCGACTAGCGGGAGTTCCTGAGCAGTTCTTC.

The chain uses TRBV2 and TRBJ1-1; possible D gene TRBD1, 5 bases. In germline, CDR1 is SNHLY, CDR2 FYNNEI. The CDR3 has 15 residues. Trimming cost V 2 bases and J 10 bases, with 20 bases left between them. DNA for the CDR3: TGTGCCAGCAGTGAATCTTTGGGGACTCGTGAGGTAGCTTTCTTT. Protein: CASSESLGTREVAFF. The full variable domain, with the rest looked up from reference TRBV2 and TRBJ1-1, is EPEVTQTPSHQVTQMGQEVILRCVPISNHLYFYWYRQILGQKVEFLVSFYNNEISEKSEIFDDQFSVERPDGSNFTLKIRSTKLEDSAMYFCASSESLGTREVAFFGQGTRLTVV.

The chain employs TRBV27 and TRBJ2-7; the match to TRBD2 covers 7 bases. V trimming: 6 bases; J trimming: 2 bases; junction bases outside the gene matches: 10. CDR1 and CDR2 from the germline V gene are MNHEY and SMNVEV (reference sequence). The CDR3 is 15 residues long. The CDR3 DNA is TGTGCCAGCAGACTGGGGGGGACGGTGGCCTACGAGCAGTACTTC. It yields the protein CASRLGGTVAYEQYF.

V gene TRBV7-9 combines with J gene TRBJ1-2; TRBD1 aligns across 8 bases. The germline gives CDR1 SEHNR, CDR2 FQNEAQ (reference sequence). After removal of 4 bases from V and 9 bases from J, the junction contained 10 bases not matched to a gene. The CDR3 extends over 14 amino acids. CDR3 residues: CASSSPGQAVSYTF. In DNA form, the CDR3 reads TGTGCCAGCAGCTCACCGGGACAGGCCGTAAGCTACACCTTC. The whole variable domain, filled in from reference TRBV7-9 and TRBJ1-2, reads DTGVSQNPRHKITKRGQNVTFRCDPISEHNRLYWYRQTLGQGPEFLTYFQNEAQLEKSRLLSDRFSAERPKGSFSTLEIQRTEQGDSAMYLCASSSPGQAVSYTFGSGTRLTVV.

The genes are TRBV25-1 and TRBJ2-1; 12 bases line up with TRBD2. Looked up from germline, CDR1 is MGHDK and CDR2 is SYGVNS. The CDR3 extends over 15 amino acids. V was pared by 7 bases and J by 10 bases, with 11 bases of the junction left unmatched. In nucleotides, the CDR3 is TGTGCCAGCATACTACTAGCGGGAGGCGTGCGAGAGCAGTTCTTC. Residues: CASILLAGGVREQFF.